This TCR beta chain was profiled in a study of blood T cell repertoires in COVID-19 (dated by TCRdb to about 2020). With regard to the full study: Samples from collaborators originated in the United States, Italy and Spain and spanned both the acute and convalescent phases of COVID-19. Samples were obtained from the ongoing ImmuneRACE study (first 160 participants) and from 950 to 1,500 subjects provided by 6 global collaborators. HLA class I and class II types, where available, came from metadata supplied by the sample provider rather than from assay-based typing. Nearly every sample came with metadata listing a de-identified subject ID, COVID-19 status, age in years and sex. The prospective study material was composed of cDNA or gDNA derived from T cells, B-cell-depleted T cells, or PBMCs. Subjects who had been exposed to COVID-19, were actively infected with it, or had recovered from it provided the deeply sampled blood TCRbeta repertoires that made up the dataset. A freely available public database, intended as a resource for researchers studying the immune response to SARS-CoV-2, is where the repertoires were released.

The immunoSEQ Assay, a bias-controlled multiplex PCR, was used to amplify TCRbeta CDR3 regions from genomic DNA. Per the original workflow: The number of nucleated cells in each sample was estimated by amplification of reference gene primers within the assay. To quantify the absolute abundance of each unique TCRbeta CDR3 rearrangement, sequence reads were collapsed and filtered. For each sample, productive Simpson clonality was calculated as the square root of Simpson's diversity index across productive rearrangements. TCRdb re-hosts the immuneACCESS table, in-frame sequences only. Its copies lack some clones; in the studies checked, an unresolved V gene accounts for under half of them, and the cause for the rest is not known. Clone size and V and J calls were adopted from that table, with D and trimming inferred from the DNA. In this sample the table shows 300,000 to 400,000 clones, over 75% of which occur a single time. More than 6% of the sample is held by the ten biggest clonotypes.

Concerning this clone: Its antigen is unknown. Base qualities are not provided; no much larger clone lies one nucleotide away.

General findings and caveats noted by the study authors: The quantity of clinical and demographic metadata differed by source and by participant and was supplied without curation.

The collaborating institutions used their own protocols to collect whole blood in K2EDTA tubes. For TCRbeta analysis, collaborators shipped samples in one of three forms: frozen whole blood, isolated PBMCs, or DNA extracted from either of those sample types. Sequenced sample: peripheral blood. The TCR comes from a human donor in a cohort sampled during active COVID-19.

The CDR3 in this case is CASSIRDSTNQPQHF. The DNA is TGTGCCAGCAGCATCCGGGACAGTACCAATCAGCCCCAGCATTTT. The chain joins TRBV7-2 to TRBJ1-5; TRBD1 lines up with 7 middle nucleotides. Sequences SGHTA (CDR1) and FQGNSA (CDR2) are obtained from the germline V gene. Measured from the cysteine to the phenylalanine, the CDR3 is 15 residues long. CDR3 DNA is the only sequence kept; it has 45 bases, read in frame from the first base. The V end gives up 5 bases and the J end 3 bases, leaving 7 bases in the junction not matched to a gene.